This T cell receptor beta chain was documented in a study of T-cell memory formation after mild COVID-19. About the research overall: Among the donors, TCR clusters were largely specific to each donor. Overall study results and limits: Pre-infection memory harbored some responding clones, suggesting cross-reactive memory joined. While clones contracting from day 15 to 85 were balanced between CD4 and CD8, later expanders leaned CD4+.

Germline CDR1 DFQATT, CDR2 SNEGSKA (reference sequence). The CDR3 has 14 amino acids. V lost 7 bases and J lost 0, with 15 bases in between. This clonotype was observed a handful of times. The antigen remains undetermined. From the 5' RACE reads, TCRdb called clonotypes with MiXCR, one entry per CDR3 protein. The sample consists of about 400,000 distinct CDR3 sequences, roughly 14% of them appearing once. The specimen sequenced was PBMCs or a T cell subset sorted from them (not recorded which). This chain uses TRBV20-1 with TRBJ1-1; D unclear. This TCR came from a man aged 18 to 29 who had mild COVID-19 (a few samples of this study predate the infection). Cell type and time point are not known. CDR3 residues: CSGWLIGLNTEAFF. CDR3 coding DNA: TGCAGTGGTTGGCTAATAGGCCTGAACACTGAAGCTTTCTTT.